Each of the 13 T cell receptor beta chains below was sequenced from the same sample in a study of T-cell reconstitution after alpha-beta-depleted transplantation in children. Unique molecular identifiers were incorporated into the prepared TCRbeta library. MiXCR, run by TCRdb on the PCR reads, gives a single entry per CDR3 protein. The table shows around 200,000 distinct CDR3 sequences, with approximately 11% occurring only once. The material was PBMCs, obtained before TCRalphabeta/CD19-depleted stem cell transplant. These receptors were collected from a child under two years old with acute myeloid leukemia, due to receive a stem cell transplant.

This clonotype has at least ten counts. The chain recombines TRBV12-3 or TRBV12-4 with TRBJ1-1; possible D gene TRBD1, 5 bases. Trimming took off 6 bases at V and 2 bases at J, with 13 bases between the two ends. The CDR3 is 14 residues long. Here the CDR3 reads CASRGPGANTEAFF. In DNA, the CDR3 is TGTGCCAGCAGGGGGCCGGGAGCCAACACTGAAGCTTTCTTT.

Ten or more counts support this clonotype. The genes are TRBV6-5 and TRBJ1-4, with D unresolved. The CDR3 spans 14 residues. V dropped 2 bases and J dropped 0 bases, with 4 bases sitting between them. Germline V lookup: CDR1 MNHEY, CDR2 SVGAGI. The CDR3 nucleotides read TGTGCCAGCAGTTACATGGCAACTAATGAAAAACTGTTTTTT. Protein sequence: CASSYMATNEKLFF.

This clonotype appeared many times. This rearrangement joins TRBV7-9 to TRBJ1-5, with 11 bases fitting TRBD1. The CDR3 consists of 16 residues. Germline V gives CDR1 SEHNR, CDR2 FQNEAQ (reference sequence). The J segment lost 3 bases and the V segment lost 6 bases, leaving 7 bases of the junction unmatched. CDR3 in amino acids: CASSAGTGGINQPQHF. The CDR3 DNA reads as TGTGCCAGCAGTGCCGGGACAGGGGGGATCAATCAGCCCCAGCATTTT. Together with reference TRBV7-9 and TRBJ1-5, the CDR3 gives the full variable domain: DTGVSQNPRHKITKRGQNVTFRCDPISEHNRLYWYRQTLGQGPEFLTYFQNEAQLEKSRLLSDRFSAERPKGSFSTLEIQRTEQGDSAMYLCASSAGTGGINQPQHFGDGTRLSIL.

This clonotype appeared many times. The CDR3 sequence is CASSRDRDGYTF. The CDR3 coding sequence is TGTGCCAGCTCCCGCGACAGGGATGGCTACACCTTC. This rearrangement joins TRBV18 to TRBJ1-2; TRBD1 agrees at 7 bases. Germline CDR1 is KGHSH and CDR2 is LQKENI. The CDR3 is 12 amino acids. V was clipped by 6 bases and J by 6 bases; unmatched bases: 4.

This clonotype was counted ten times or more. The J gene is TRBJ1-6, the V gene TRBV16; no clear D. Germline V gene lookup returns CDR1 KGHSY and CDR2 FQNENV. This CDR3 is 14 amino acids long. V lost 3 bases and J lost 9, with 12 bases in between. Here the CDR3 DNA reads TGTGCCAGCAGCCAGGGAAGGGCAGCTTCACCCCTCCACTTT. Its translation: CASSQGRAASPLHF.

Many counts were recorded for this clonotype. J is TRBJ1-1 and V is TRBV29-1; D might be TRBD1 (6 bases). The CDR3 spans 14 residues. Germline-derived CDR1 and CDR2 are SQVTM and ANQGSEA. V lost 4 bases, J lost 6 bases, and 18 bases lay in between. The CDR3 coding sequence is TGCAGCGTTGCCCCAGTTAACAGGGTGCCTGAAGCTTTCTTT. It encodes CSVAPVNRVPEAFF.

This clonotype was observed at least ten times. V usage is TRBV20-1 and J usage is TRBJ1-2; a possible D gene is TRBD1 (5 bases). V was pared by 5 bases and J by 3 bases, with 10 bases between. Germline CDR1 reads DFQATT; CDR2 reads SNEGSKA (reference sequence). The CDR3 totals 12 residues. The CDR3 sequence is CSAPTRDYGYTF. In DNA form, the CDR3 reads TGCAGTGCTCCAACCAGGGACTATGGCTACACCTTC.

This clonotype was counted at least ten times. This chain uses TRBV6-1 with TRBJ1-2; 7 nucleotides agree with TRBD1. The CDR3 runs to 13 residues. The V segment lost 4 bases and the J segment 7 bases; nucleotides outside the gene matches: 6. CDR1 is MNHNS, CDR2 SASEGT, per germline. CDR3 coding DNA: TGTGCCAGCAGTGGACAGGGAATCAGTGGCTACACCTTC. Its protein is CASSGQGISGYTF.

This clonotype has at least ten counts. The V gene is TRBV20-1, the J gene TRBJ2-3; TRBD2 matches at 8 bases. The CDR3 is 16 amino acids. Trimming removed 4 bases from V and 1 base from J; junction bases left unmatched: 10. Germline lookup yields CDR1 DFQATT and CDR2 SNEGSKA (reference sequence). Written as DNA, the CDR3 is TGCAGTGCTACCCGACCGCAGCGGGAGCGCACAGATACGCAGTATTTT. It encodes CSATRPQRERTDTQYF.

This clonotype was recorded at least ten times. The chain recombines TRBV6-1 with TRBJ2-5, with D possibly TRBD1 on 6 matching bases. V lost 5 bases and J 0 bases, leaving 13 bases between the germline ends. The CDR3 runs 15 residues. In germline, CDR1 is MNHNS, CDR2 SASEGT. The CDR3 sequence: CASSRSGQNQETQYF. CDR3 sequence (DNA): TGTGCCAGCAGTAGGTCCGGACAGAACCAAGAGACCCAGTACTTC.

This rearrangement joins TRBV20-1 to TRBJ2-7; possible D gene TRBD2, 6 bases. The CDR3 consists of 15 residues. Germline V gene data show CDR1 as DFQATT and CDR2 as SNEGSKA (reference sequence). The germline V and J ends were trimmed by 7 bases and 0 bases, with 19 bases remaining between them. This CDR3 reads CSGGRAAGRSYEQYF. In DNA form, the CDR3 reads TGCAGTGGGGGCCGGGCAGCGGGCCGCTCCTACGAGCAGTACTTC.

At least ten counts were recorded for this clonotype. The J gene is TRBJ2-3, the V gene TRBV20-1; D gene unclear. The CDR3 sequence is 15 residues long. Germline V gene data show CDR1 as DFQATT and CDR2 as SNEGSKA (reference sequence). V lost 3 bases to trimming and J lost 4 bases, with 17 bases between them. The CDR3 loop reads CSASLLLDGPDTQYF. The DNA of the CDR3 is TGCAGTGCTAGTCTGCTGCTAGATGGGCCAGATACGCAGTATTTT.

This clonotype was seen at least ten times. The rearrangement links TRBV7-6 to TRBJ2-5, with no clear D. The V gene lost 1 base and the J gene lost 5 bases, with 17 bases spanning the gap. The V gene's germline CDR1 is SGHVS and CDR2 FNYEAQ. The CDR3 extends over 16 amino acids. CDR3 region: CASSLVLGPTSETQYF. CDR3 sequence (DNA): TGTGCCAGCAGCTTAGTCCTGGGCCCTACATCCGAGACCCAGTACTTC.